This TCR beta chain is from a study of cytomegalovirus exposure and HLA in healthy donors. Healthy bone marrow donors formed the donor group. This clone turned up a few times. Its target is not known. Germline V lookup: CDR1 LNHNV, CDR2 YYDKDF (reference sequence). This CDR3 is built from 13 residues. Trimming removed 3 bases from V and 4 bases from J; junction bases left unmatched: 0. Whole-study findings and limits: In a later analysis, compared with equally common non-associated chains, HLA-associated beta chains were more expanded. Reportedly, diagnosis of cytomegalovirus status by the classifier showed high specificity and sensitivity. The likely explanation for a cluster of highly shared sequence variants was sequencing artifact.

Primers for the PCR totalled 60 Vbeta and 13 Jbeta. Libraries were prepared by immunoSEQ multiplex PCR; TCRdb keeps only in-frame clonotypes and omits some of them. Of 150,000 or so clones detected, roughly 73% appear once; the ten largest clones hold 1.1% to 1.5%. This receptor was taken from a woman aged 25 to 45 in good health and CMV-seronegative. The material sequenced was PBMCs. The gene calls are TRBV15 and TRBJ1-5, with 7 nucleotides matching TRBD1. The CDR3 DNA follows: TGTGCCACCAGCAGGACAGGGAATCAGCCCCAGCATTTT. Translating it yields CATSRTGNQPQHF.